The table lists the clone carrying this TCR beta chain with a count of one. Amplification used 60 Vbeta primers and 13 Jbeta primers. Produced via immunoSEQ multiplex PCR; TCRdb's table is partial and in-frame only. The data show 140,000 or so clones, roughly 80% seen once. The sample is drawn from a study of cytomegalovirus exposure and HLA in healthy donors. This CDR3 has 14 residues. V lost 7 bases and J 5 bases, leaving 17 bases between the germline ends. CDR1 MDHEN and CDR2 SYDVKM come from the germline V gene. This chain uses TRBV28 with TRBJ1-2; no clear D gene. The receptor was isolated from a woman aged 40 to 55 in good health and CMV-seropositive. Sequenced sample: PBMCs. In nucleotides, the CDR3 is TGTGCCAGCACCTTTGGAACAGCCGTATATGGCTACACCTTC. Protein sequence: CASTFGTAVYGYTF.